The 26 T cell receptor beta chains below come from one sample, sequenced in a study of type 1 regulatory T cells. Using its own MiXCR run on the reads, TCRdb lists one record per CDR3 protein. Of more than 60,000 distinct CDR3 sequences listed, 45% to 50% are singletons. No antigen is known for these receptors. Source material: cultured non-Tr1 T cells, either the whole culture or a sorted T cell fraction (not recorded which). Receptors were obtained from a human donor in good health.

This clonotype occurred once. The chain carries TRBV5-1 and TRBJ1-1, with 7 bases fitting TRBD1. The CDR3 extends over 14 amino acids. Germline V gene lookup returns CDR1 SGHRS and CDR2 YFSETQ. The V and J ends lost 3 bases and 8 bases, in that order; junction bases with no gene match: 10. The CDR3 DNA is TGCGCCAGCAGCTCCCTGGGGGACAGTCAGGAAGCTTTCTTT. Protein: CASSSLGDSQEAFF.

The chain combines TRBV5-1 with TRBJ2-3; D could derive from TRBD1 or TRBD2 (5 bases each). The ends were cut back, 4 bases at V and 3 bases at J, with 18 bases in the middle. The germline CDR1 and CDR2 sequences are SGHRS and YFSETQ. There are 16 residues in the CDR3. The DNA of the CDR3 is TGCGCCAGCAGCCAAGGGAACCGGGGCCCGACAGATACGCAGTATTTT. Residues: CASSQGNRGPTDTQYF.

This clonotype was recorded a few times. This chain's CDR3 is CSATGPGPLNEQFF. CDR3 DNA: TGCAGTGCGACTGGGCCCGGCCCCCTCAATGAGCAGTTCTTC. This chain uses TRBV20-1 with TRBJ2-1, with no clear D. V lost 6 bases to trimming and J lost 6 bases, with 18 bases between them. This CDR3 region has 14 residues. CDR1 and CDR2 from the germline V gene are DFQATT and SNEGSKA (reference sequence).

The rearrangement uses TRBV7-8 and TRBJ1-1, with unresolved D. Germline lookup yields CDR1 SGHVS and CDR2 FQNEAQ. Trimming removed 5 bases from V and 6 bases from J, with 19 bases in between. The CDR3 totals 15 residues. The CDR3 nucleotides are TGTGCCAGCAGCCCCAGCCCGGTTGGAAGCGCTGAAGCTTTCTTT. This sequence encodes CASSPSPVGSAEAFF.

This clonotype was counted a few times. The V and J genes are TRBV11-3 and TRBJ1-6; possible D gene TRBD1, 6 bases. This CDR3 contains 15 residues. Germline CDR1 and CDR2: SGHNT and YENEEA. V was pared by 3 bases and J by 3 bases, with 9 bases between. CDR3 nucleotides: TGTGCCAGCAGCTTGGAGACAGGCTATAATTCACCCCTCCACTTT. Translating it yields CASSLETGYNSPLHF.

Many counts were recorded for this clonotype. The chain recombines TRBV10-3 with TRBJ1-1; a weak D match, TRBD1 (6 bases). Germline CDR1 reads ENHRY; CDR2 reads SYGVKD. Trimming took 10 bases from V and 4 from J, leaving 13 bases between them. CDR3 length: 12 residues. CDR3: CATFTGSTEAFF. CDR3 sequence (DNA): TGTGCCACCTTCACAGGGAGCACTGAAGCTTTCTTT.

The chain employs TRBV9 and TRBJ1-1; unclear D gene. CDR1 SGDLS and CDR2 YYNGEE come from the germline V gene. The CDR3 totals 15 residues. V lost 0 bases and J lost 0, with 9 bases in between. The CDR3 reads CASSVDTTMNTEAFF. CDR3 DNA: TGTGCCAGCAGCGTAGACACCACGATGAACACTGAAGCTTTCTTT.

The chain recombines TRBV2 with TRBJ2-3; TRBD2 is a possible D gene (6 bases). With 5 bases removed from V and 0 bases from J, the gap between germline ends came to 12 bases. Germline V CDR1 and CDR2: SNHLY, FYNNEI. This CDR3 is built from 15 residues. The DNA for the CDR3 is TGTGCCAGCAGTCCTGGACTAACTAGCACAGATACGCAGTATTTT. It is translated as CASSPGLTSTDTQYF.

The rearrangement joins TRBV12-3 or TRBV12-4 to TRBJ2-5; D gene ambiguous. With 7 bases removed from V and 5 bases from J, the gap between germline ends came to 14 bases. There are 13 residues in the CDR3. The chain's CDR3 is CASTVWTEETQYF. In DNA form, the CDR3 reads TGTGCCAGCACCGTGTGGACGGAGGAGACCCAGTACTTC.

The rearrangement joins TRBV5-8 to TRBJ1-4, with unresolved D. This CDR3 has 14 residues. CDR1 is SGHTS, CDR2 YDEGEE, per germline. The V and J ends lost 4 bases and 3 bases respectively, with 10 bases between them. The CDR3 loop is CASSQALANEKLFF. The DNA of the CDR3 is TGTGCCAGCAGCCAAGCTTTAGCTAATGAAAAACTGTTTTTT. Looking up the rest from reference TRBV5-8 and TRBJ1-4 gives the full variable domain: EAGVTQSPTHLIKTRGQQATLRCSPISGHTSVYWYQQALGLGLQFLLWYDEGEERNRGNFPPRFSGRQFPNYSSELNVNALELEDSALYLCASSQALANEKLFFGSGTQLSVL.

The CDR3 sequence: CASSLGAGGPSAGEQFF. CDR3 coding DNA: TGCGCCAGCAGCTTGGGGGCGGGGGGGCCCTCTGCAGGAGAGCAGTTCTTC. The J gene is TRBJ2-1, the V gene TRBV5-1, with TRBD2 matching over 9 bases. Germline lookup yields CDR1 SGHRS and CDR2 YFSETQ. V was pared by 0 bases and J by 10 bases, with 14 bases of the junction left unmatched. This CDR3 has 17 amino acids. Filled out from reference TRBV5-1 and TRBJ2-1, the complete variable domain reads KAGVTQTPRYLIKTRGQQVTLSCSPISGHRSVSWYQQTPGQGLQFLFEYFSETQRNKGNFPGRFSGRQFSNSRSEMNVSTLELGDSALYLCASSLGAGGPSAGEQFFGPGTRLTVL.

The chain recombines TRBV20-1 with TRBJ2-4; D not certain. Germline lookup yields CDR1 DFQATT and CDR2 SNEGSKA (reference sequence). V shed 0 bases and J shed 1 base, with 4 bases lying between them. The length of the CDR3 is 13 residues. As DNA, the CDR3 is TGCAGTGCTAGAGATTCGGCCAAAAACATTCAGTACTTC. This sequence encodes CSARDSAKNIQYF.

The V call is TRBV5-1, the J call TRBJ2-5, with unresolved D. The ends were cut back, 0 bases at V and 5 bases at J, with 11 bases in the middle. This CDR3 has 14 residues. Germline V gives CDR1 SGHRS, CDR2 YFSETQ. The CDR3 DNA follows: TGCGCCAGCAGCTTGGGTCAAGGACGGGAGACCCAGTACTTC. Translated, it gives CASSLGQGRETQYF.

A few counts support this clonotype. The chain is built from TRBV20-1 and TRBJ2-3; maybe TRBD2 (7 bases). The germline V and J ends were trimmed by 8 bases and 6 bases, with 21 bases remaining between them. CDR1 and CDR2 (germline): DFQATT, SNEGSKA (reference sequence). The CDR3 sequence is 14 residues long. For the CDR3, the DNA is TGCAGTCCACAATCGGGGGGCCTCGGGGATACGCAGTATTTT. As protein: CSPQSGGLGDTQYF.

The rearrangement links TRBV19 to TRBJ2-6; D is perhaps TRBD1 (5 bases). Germline CDR1 and CDR2: LNHDA and SQIVND (reference sequence). Trimming shortened V by 7 bases and J by 0 bases, and 19 bases separated the two germline ends. This CDR3 is built from 18 residues. The CDR3 DNA follows: TGTGCCAGTACCCGACGCCCGACAGACCACTCTGGGGCCAACGTCCTGACTTTC. Its protein product is CASTRRPTDHSGANVLTF.

The chain's CDR3 is CASSLANSGGLAGFTDTQYF. CDR3 sequence (DNA): TGTGCCAGCAGCTTAGCAAATAGTGGGGGACTAGCGGGGTTCACAGATACGCAGTATTTT. The rearrangement uses TRBV7-8 and TRBJ2-3, with TRBD2 matching over 13 bases. V lost 0 bases to trimming and J lost 2 bases; unmatched junction nucleotides: 11. CDR1 and CDR2 from the germline V gene are SGHVS and FQNEAQ. CDR3 length: 20 residues.

The CDR3 DNA reads TGCAGTGCTACGCACCTCCGGACCCGAAGAGGCAATGAGCAGTTCTTC. Protein: CSATHLRTRRGNEQFF. The rearrangement uses TRBV20-1 and TRBJ2-1; D call uncertain. Germline assignment: CDR1 DFQATT and CDR2 SNEGSKA (reference sequence). The germline V and J ends were trimmed by 4 bases and 6 bases, with 22 bases remaining between them. This CDR3 region has 16 residues.

The chain uses TRBV2 and TRBJ1-6; D gene uncertain. Trimming cost V 5 bases and J 6 bases, with 8 bases left between them. The CDR3 has 13 residues. Germline CDR1 is SNHLY and CDR2 is FYNNEI. In DNA form, the CDR3 reads TGTGCCAGCAGTATGGAGGGTAATTCACCCCTCCACTTT. It specifies CASSMEGNSPLHF. The complete variable domain, with remaining parts taken from reference TRBV2 and TRBJ1-6, reads EPEVTQTPSHQVTQMGQEVILRCVPISNHLYFYWYRQILGQKVEFLVSFYNNEISEKSEIFDDQFSVERPDGSNFTLKIRSTKLEDSAMYFCASSMEGNSPLHFGNGTRLTVT.

This chain connects TRBV5-1 to TRBJ2-3; TRBD2 matches 7 bases. The germline gives CDR1 SGHRS, CDR2 YFSETQ. V lost 0 bases to trimming and J lost 4 bases; unmatched junction nucleotides: 8. The CDR3 totals 16 residues. CDR3 sequence reads: CASSLVAGDPSDTQYF. In DNA form, the CDR3 reads TGCGCCAGCAGCTTGGTTGCGGGGGACCCTTCAGATACGCAGTATTTT.

The chain couples TRBV7-9 to TRBJ2-1; tentative D call: TRBD2 (7 bases). CDR3 length: 15 residues. Trimming stripped 5 bases from V and 8 bases from J, with 19 bases between. CDR1 is SEHNR, CDR2 FQNEAQ, per germline (reference sequence). The CDR3 DNA reads as TGTGCCAGCAGCCCCCCGGGGGGCCGACTTCATGAGCAGTTCTTC. Its translation: CASSPPGGRLHEQFF.

The V and J genes are TRBV5-1 and TRBJ2-7, with no clear D. In germline, CDR1 is SGHRS, CDR2 YFSETQ. The CDR3 runs 13 residues. The V and J ends lost 0 bases and 9 bases respectively, with 13 bases between them. Here the CDR3 reads CASSLALGAGQYF. Written as DNA, the CDR3 is TGCGCCAGCAGCTTGGCCCTGGGTGCTGGGCAGTACTTC.

This clonotype was detected a few times. The chain recombines TRBV2 with TRBJ2-3; 9 bases are shared with TRBD2. Trimming took 7 bases from V and 5 from J; bases not matched to a gene: 7. This CDR3 spans 14 amino acids. Germline V gene data show CDR1 as SNHLY and CDR2 as FYNNEI. The CDR3 spells CASTISGGRDTQYF. The CDR3 DNA is TGTGCCAGCACAATTAGCGGGGGACGAGATACGCAGTATTTT.

CDR3 region: CASSPLGGTGGSGTEAFF. The CDR3 coding sequence is TGTGCCAGCAGTCCATTGGGCGGGACTGGGGGTTCGGGCACTGAAGCTTTCTTT. The chain recombines TRBV28 with TRBJ1-1, with D maybe TRBD1 (5 bases). The V gene lost 5 bases and the J gene lost 4 bases, with 26 bases spanning the gap. This CDR3 has 18 amino acids. Germline V CDR1 and CDR2: MDHEN, SYDVKM.

This clonotype was observed a few times. The rearrangement joins TRBV5-1 to TRBJ2-5, with TRBD2 as a possible D gene (5 bases). V was shortened by 0 bases and J by 7 bases, with 13 bases between the two germline ends. The CDR3 is 14 residues long. Looked up from germline, CDR1 is SGHRS and CDR2 is YFSETQ. In nucleotides, the CDR3 is TGCGCCAGCAGCTTGGCCCCCCCGGGGTGGACCCAGTACTTC. Amino acids: CASSLAPPGWTQYF. Variable domain in full (rest from reference TRBV5-1 and TRBJ2-5): KAGVTQTPRYLIKTRGQQVTLSCSPISGHRSVSWYQQTPGQGLQFLFEYFSETQRNKGNFPGRFSGRQFSNSRSEMNVSTLELGDSALYLCASSLAPPGWTQYFGPGTRLLVL.

As regards this clonotype: One end of the junction fails to match germline, which may point to a read error. The gene calls are TRBV4-1 and TRBJ2-3; TRBD2 matches 15 bases. Germline V gene lookup returns CDR1 MGHRA and CDR2 YSYEKL. This CDR3 spans 16 amino acids. The CDR3 sequence: CANSQGTSGGTDTQYF. CDR3 nucleotide sequence: TGCGCCAACAGCCAAGGGACTAGCGGGGGGACAGATACGCAGTATTTT.

This clonotype was seen a few times. The chain couples TRBV7-8 to TRBJ2-2; 9 nucleotides align to TRBD2. V trimming: 0 bases; J trimming: 8 bases; junction bases outside the gene matches: 10. The CDR3 runs 17 residues. Germline V lookup: CDR1 SGHVS, CDR2 FQNEAQ. As DNA, the CDR3 is TGTGCCAGCAGCTTAGCTCTAGCGGGGACCTACCAGGGGGAGCTGTTTTTT. Amino acids: CASSLALAGTYQGELFF.